This TCR beta chain was observed in a study of T cells in Graves' hyperthyroidism and ophthalmopathy. The V and J ends lost 6 bases and 4 bases, in that order; junction bases with no gene match: 8. The CDR3 totals 15 residues. This clonotype showed up many times. TCR beta CDR3 regions were amplified from RNA transcripts. A set of HTBI primers served as the primers for a first-round RT-PCR of the TCR CDR3. TCRdb reprocessed the multiplex PCR reads with MiXCR, giving one entry per CDR3 protein. The sample gives around 340,000 distinct CDR3 sequences, 15% to 20% of which show up once; about 16% is in the top ten.

The sample comprised blood. The rearrangement joins TRBV12-3 or TRBV12-4 to TRBJ1-3; 8 nucleotides match TRBD1. The clonotype was recovered from a woman aged 40 to 49 with Graves' ophthalmopathy. The CDR3 DNA sequence: TGTGCCAGCAGCCCGACAGGGGAGTCGGGAAACACCATATATTTT. Protein product: CASSPTGESGNTIYF.